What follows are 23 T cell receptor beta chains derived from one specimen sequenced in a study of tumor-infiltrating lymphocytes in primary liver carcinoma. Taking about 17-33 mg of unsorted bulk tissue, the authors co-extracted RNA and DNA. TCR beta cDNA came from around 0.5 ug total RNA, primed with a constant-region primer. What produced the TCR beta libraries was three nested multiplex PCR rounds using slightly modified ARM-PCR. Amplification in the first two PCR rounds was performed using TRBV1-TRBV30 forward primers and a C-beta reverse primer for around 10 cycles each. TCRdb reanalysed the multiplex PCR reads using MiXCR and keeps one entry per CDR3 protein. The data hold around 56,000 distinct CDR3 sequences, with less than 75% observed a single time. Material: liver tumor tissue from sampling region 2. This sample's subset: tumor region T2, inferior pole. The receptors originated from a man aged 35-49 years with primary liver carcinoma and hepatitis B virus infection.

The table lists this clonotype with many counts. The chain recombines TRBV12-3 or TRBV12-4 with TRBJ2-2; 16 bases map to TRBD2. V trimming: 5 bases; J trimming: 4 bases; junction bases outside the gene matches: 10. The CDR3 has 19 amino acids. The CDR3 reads CASSPGTSGRATGTGELFF. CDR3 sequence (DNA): TGTGCCAGCAGTCCCGGGACTAGCGGGAGGGCCACGGGCACCGGGGAGCTGTTTTTT.

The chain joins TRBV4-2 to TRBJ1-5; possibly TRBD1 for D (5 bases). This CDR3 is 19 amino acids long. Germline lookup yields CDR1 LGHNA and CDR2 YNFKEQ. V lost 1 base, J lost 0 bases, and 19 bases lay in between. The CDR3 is CASSQGEGSGRPSNQPQHF. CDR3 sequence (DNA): TGTGCCAGCAGCCAAGGGGAGGGGTCGGGGCGGCCTAGCAATCAGCCCCAGCATTTT.

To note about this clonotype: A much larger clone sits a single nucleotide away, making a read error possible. DNA of the CDR3: TGCAGCGTGGCCCCCCGCCTACAGGGGGCTTATGGCTACACCTTC. This gives the protein CSVAPRLQGAYGYTF. The chain has TRBV29-1 and TRBJ1-2; TRBD1 matches 9 bases. CDR1 is SQVTM and CDR2 is ANQGSEA in the germline V gene. CDR3 length equals 15 residues. V dropped 6 bases and J dropped 5; count of bases not matched to a gene: 13.

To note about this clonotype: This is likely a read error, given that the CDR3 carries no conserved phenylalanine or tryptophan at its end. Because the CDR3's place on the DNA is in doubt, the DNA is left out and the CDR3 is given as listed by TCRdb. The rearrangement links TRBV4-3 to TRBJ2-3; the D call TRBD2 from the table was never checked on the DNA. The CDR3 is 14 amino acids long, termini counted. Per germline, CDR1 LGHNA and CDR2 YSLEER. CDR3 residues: CASSYTSSTDTQYL.

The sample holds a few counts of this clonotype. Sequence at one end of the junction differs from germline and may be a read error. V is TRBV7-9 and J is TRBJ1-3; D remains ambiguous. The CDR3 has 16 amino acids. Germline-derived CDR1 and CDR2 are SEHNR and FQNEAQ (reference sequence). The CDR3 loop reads CASSPPSGVSGNTIYF. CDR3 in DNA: TGTGCAAGCAGCCCACCCTCCGGGGTGAGTGGAAACACCATATATTTT.

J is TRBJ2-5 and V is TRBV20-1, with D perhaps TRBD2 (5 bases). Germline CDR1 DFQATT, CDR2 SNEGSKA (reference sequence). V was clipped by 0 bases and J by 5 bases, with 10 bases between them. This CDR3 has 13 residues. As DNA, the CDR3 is TGCAGTGCTAGAGATCGGGGTGGGGAGACCCAGTACTTC. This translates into CSARDRGGETQYF.

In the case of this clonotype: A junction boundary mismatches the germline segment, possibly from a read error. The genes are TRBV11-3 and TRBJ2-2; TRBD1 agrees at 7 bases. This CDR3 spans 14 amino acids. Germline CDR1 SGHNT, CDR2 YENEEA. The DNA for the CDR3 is TGTGCCAACAGGGGAACTAGGGCGACCGGGGAGCTGTTATTT. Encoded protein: CANRGTRATGELLF.

The CDR3 nucleotides read TGTGCCAGCAGTCCCCGGAGGATTAGCAATCAGCCCCAGCATTTT. This gives the protein CASSPRRISNQPQHF. The V gene is TRBV6-5, the J gene TRBJ1-5; D unclear. This CDR3 contains 15 residues. Trimming left V 5 bases short and J 0 bases short, with 11 bases between. Germline V gives CDR1 MNHEY, CDR2 SVGAGI.

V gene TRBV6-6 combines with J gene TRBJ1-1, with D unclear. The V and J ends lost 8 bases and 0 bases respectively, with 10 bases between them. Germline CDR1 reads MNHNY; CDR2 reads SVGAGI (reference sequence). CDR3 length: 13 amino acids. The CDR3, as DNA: TGTGCCAGCTGCTCCGAAATGAACACTGAAGCTTTCTTT. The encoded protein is CASCSEMNTEAFF.

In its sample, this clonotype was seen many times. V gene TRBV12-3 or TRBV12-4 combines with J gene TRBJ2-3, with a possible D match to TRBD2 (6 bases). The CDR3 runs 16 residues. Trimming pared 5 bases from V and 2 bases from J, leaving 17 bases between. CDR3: CASSLSSAGPTDTQYF. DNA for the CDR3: TGTGCCAGCAGTCTTTCCTCGGCGGGACCCACAGATACGCAGTATTTT.

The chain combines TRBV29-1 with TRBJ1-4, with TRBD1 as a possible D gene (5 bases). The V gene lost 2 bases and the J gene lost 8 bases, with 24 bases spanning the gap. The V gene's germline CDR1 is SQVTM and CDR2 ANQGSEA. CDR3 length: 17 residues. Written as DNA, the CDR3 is TGCAGCGTTGAACAAGGGGCGCAGGGCTGGAGGACCGAAAAACTGTTTTTT. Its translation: CSVEQGAQGWRTEKLFF.

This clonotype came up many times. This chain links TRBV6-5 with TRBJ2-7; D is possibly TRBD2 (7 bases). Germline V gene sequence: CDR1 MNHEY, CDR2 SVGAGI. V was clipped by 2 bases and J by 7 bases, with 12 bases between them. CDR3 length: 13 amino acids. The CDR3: CASSYGGAGEQYF. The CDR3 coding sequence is TGTGCCAGCAGTTACGGGGGGGCGGGTGAGCAGTACTTC.

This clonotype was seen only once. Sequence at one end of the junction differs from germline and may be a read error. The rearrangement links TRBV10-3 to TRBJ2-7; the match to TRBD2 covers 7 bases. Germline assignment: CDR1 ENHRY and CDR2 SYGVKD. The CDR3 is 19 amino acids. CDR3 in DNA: TGTGCCATCACCAAACGATCAAGACTAGTGGGAGGGTTCTCCTACGAGCACTACTTC. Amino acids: CAITKRSRLVGGFSYEHYF.

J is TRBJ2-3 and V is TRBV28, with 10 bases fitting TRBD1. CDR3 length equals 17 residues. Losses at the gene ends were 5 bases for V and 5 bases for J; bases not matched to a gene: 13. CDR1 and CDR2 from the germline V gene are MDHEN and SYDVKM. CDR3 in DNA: TGTGCCAGCAGTGCGCTCCCCGGGACAGGGGTTTTAGATACGCAGTATTTT. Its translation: CASSALPGTGVLDTQYF.

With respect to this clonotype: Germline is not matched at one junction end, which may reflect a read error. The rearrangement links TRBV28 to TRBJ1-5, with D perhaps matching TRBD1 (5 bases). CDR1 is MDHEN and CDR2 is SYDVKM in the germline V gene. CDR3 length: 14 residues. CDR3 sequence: CASSLTEGAQPHHF. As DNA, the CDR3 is TGTGCCAGCAGTTTGACAGAGGGAGCGCAGCCCCATCATTTT.

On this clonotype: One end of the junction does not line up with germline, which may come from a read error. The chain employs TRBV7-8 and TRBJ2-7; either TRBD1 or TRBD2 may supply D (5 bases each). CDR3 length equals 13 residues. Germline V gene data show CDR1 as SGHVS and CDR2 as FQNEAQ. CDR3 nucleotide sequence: TGTGCCAGCAGCTTGGGCTTGGTGGGGGAGCAATACTTC. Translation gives CASSLGLVGEQYF.

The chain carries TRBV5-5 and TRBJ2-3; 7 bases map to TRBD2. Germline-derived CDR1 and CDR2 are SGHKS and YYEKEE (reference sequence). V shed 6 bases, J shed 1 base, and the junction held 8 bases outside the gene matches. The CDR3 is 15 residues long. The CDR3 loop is CASTPGLERTDTQYF. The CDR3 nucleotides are TGTGCCAGCACCCCCGGACTAGAGCGCACAGATACGCAGTATTTT.

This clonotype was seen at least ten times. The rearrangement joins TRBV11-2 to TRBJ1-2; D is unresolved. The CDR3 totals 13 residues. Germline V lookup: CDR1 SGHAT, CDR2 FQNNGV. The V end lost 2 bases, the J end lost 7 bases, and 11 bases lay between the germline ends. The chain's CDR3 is CASSLTGVSGYTF. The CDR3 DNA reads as TGTGCCAGCAGCTTAACGGGAGTATCTGGCTACACCTTC.

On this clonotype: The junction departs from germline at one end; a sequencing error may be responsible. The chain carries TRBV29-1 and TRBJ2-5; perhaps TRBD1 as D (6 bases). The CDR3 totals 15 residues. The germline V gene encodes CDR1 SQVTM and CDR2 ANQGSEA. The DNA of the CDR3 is TGCAGTGTTGAAAGGGGCAGGGGTAGGGCAGAGACCCAGTACTTC. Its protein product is CSVERGRGRAETQYF.

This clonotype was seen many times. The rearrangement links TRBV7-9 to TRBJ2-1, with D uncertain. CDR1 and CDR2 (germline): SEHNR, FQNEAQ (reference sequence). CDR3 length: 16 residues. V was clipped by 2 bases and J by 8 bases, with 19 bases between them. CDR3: CASSLSLSRRGDEQFF. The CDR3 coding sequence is TGTGCCAGCAGCTTATCCCTGAGTCGGCGTGGTGATGAGCAGTTCTTC.

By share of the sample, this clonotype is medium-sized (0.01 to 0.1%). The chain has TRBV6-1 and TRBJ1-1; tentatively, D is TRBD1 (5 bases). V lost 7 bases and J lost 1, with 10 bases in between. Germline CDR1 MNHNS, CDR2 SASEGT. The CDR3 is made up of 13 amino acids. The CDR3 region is CASNLDRNTEAFF. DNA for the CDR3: TGTGCCAGCAACCTCGACAGGAACACTGAAGCTTTCTTT.

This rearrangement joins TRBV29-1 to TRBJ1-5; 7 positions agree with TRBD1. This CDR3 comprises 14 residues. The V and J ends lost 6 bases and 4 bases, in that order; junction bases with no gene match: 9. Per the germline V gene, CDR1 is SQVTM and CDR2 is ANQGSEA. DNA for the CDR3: TGCAGCGTCGTCGACCCAGGGGGTAATCAGCCCCAGCATTTT. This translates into CSVVDPGGNQPQHF.

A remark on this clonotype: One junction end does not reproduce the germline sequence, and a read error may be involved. The CDR3 region has the DNA TGTGCCAGCAACCAAGGGACTGGGGACTACGAGCAGTACTTC. As protein: CASNQGTGDYEQYF. The chain is built from TRBV4-2 and TRBJ2-7, with a tentative D call TRBD2 (6 bases). CDR3 length: 14 amino acids. CDR1 is LGHNA, CDR2 YNFKEQ, per germline.